These T cell receptor beta chains were read from a single sample in a study of T-cell reconstitution after alpha-beta-depleted transplantation in children. Each CDR3 protein gets one entry after TCRdb re-called the PCR reads with MiXCR. The sample records tens of thousands of distinct CDR3 sequences, under 6.5% being singletons. The source material was PBMCs, mostly from graft donor cells, sampled 60 days after TCRalphabeta/CD19-depleted stem cell transplant. Receptors were obtained from a female patient aged 2-15 years who had a stem cell transplant for aplastic anemia, so the T cells may come from the graft donor. CDR3s include the opening cysteine and the closing phenylalanine or tryptophan. Fields, in order: V gene, clone size, D gene, J gene, CDR3 DNA, CDR3 protein. A D gene is named only where the DNA matches it firmly. Only part of the rows carry a size: once, few, many, or a class if the clone is expanded.

>TRBV2|few|NA|TRBJ1-4
TGTGCCAGCAGTGAACGAGGGGGGCGGAATGAAAAACTGTTTTTT
CASSERGGRNEKLFF
>TRBV28|few|NA|TRBJ1-1
TGTGCCAGCAGTTCAAGGGTTTCGATGGCTGAAGCTTTCTTT
CASSSRVSMAEAFF
>TRBV7-2|few|NA|TRBJ1-2
TGTGCCAGCAGCCTATACCGGGAACAGGGCCATGGCTACACCTTC
CASSLYREQGHGYTF
>TRBV2|few|TRBD1|TRBJ2-6
TGTGCCAGCAGTTCTCGACAGGGCACTTACTCTGGGGCCAACGTCCTGACTTTC
CASSSRQGTYSGANVLTF
>TRBV7-2|many|NA|TRBJ2-3
TGTGCCAGCAGCTTAGGGGTCTTTTTCACAGATACGCAGTATTTT
CASSLGVFFTDTQYF
>TRBV12-3/TRBV12-4|many|TRBD2|TRBJ2-1
TGTGCCAGCAGACTAGCGGCTAACAATGAGCAGTTCTTC
CASRLAANNEQFF
>TRBV27|many|NA|TRBJ2-3
TGTGCCAGCAGTTTGGGGACATCCACTAGCACAGATACGCAGTATTTT
CASSLGTSTSTDTQYF
>TRBV5-1|NA|NA|TRBJ2-5
TGCGCCAGCAGCTTGATGTGGGGCCAAGAGACCCAGTACTTC
CASSLMWGQETQYF
>TRBV5-1|many|NA|TRBJ2-1
TGCGCCAGCAGCGCGGACCGAATGGGCTCCTACAATGAGCAGTTCTTC
CASSADRMGSYNEQFF
>TRBV28|many|NA|TRBJ2-5
TGTGCCAGCAGTTTATGGGGAACAGGGGAGACCCAGTACTTC
CASSLWGTGETQYF
>TRBV6-2/TRBV6-3|few|TRBD2|TRBJ2-3
TGTGCCAGCATCCCTGGGACTATCACAGATACGCAGTATTTT
CASIPGTITDTQYF
>TRBV7-3|many|TRBD1|TRBJ2-1
TGTGCCAGCAGCATGGACAGGGGAAATGAGCAGTTCTTC
CASSMDRGNEQFF
>TRBV5-1|many|TRBD1|TRBJ2-3
TGCGCCAGCAGCTTGACAGGGGCTAGCACAGATACGCAGTATTTT
CASSLTGASTDTQYF
>TRBV14|few|TRBD2|TRBJ2-1
TGTGCCAGCAGCCAAGAGAGGCTACTAGCGGCACCCTACAATGAGCAGTTCTTC
CASSQERLLAAPYNEQFF
>TRBV7-2|many|TRBD2|TRBJ2-1
TGTGCCAGCAGCTCACCCCTCCGGACTAGCAAAGGAAATGAGCAGTTCTTC
CASSSPLRTSKGNEQFF
>TRBV7-3|many|TRBD2|TRBJ2-3
TGTGCCAGCAGCGCGACTAGCGGGAGATTAGATACGCAGTATTTT
CASSATSGRLDTQYF
>TRBV25-1|many|NA|TRBJ2-7
TGTGCCAGCAGTGAAGAAGGGGGGGGCGCCGACTACGAGCAGTACTTC
CASSEEGGGADYEQYF
>TRBV20-1|few|TRBD1|TRBJ1-6
TGCAGTGCCGGACAGGGGGCGGGACCCCTCCACTTT
CSAGQGAGPLHF
>TRBV29-1|medium-sized|NA|TRBJ2-1
TGCAGCGTTGAGAGCGGACGAACTTCGCAGTTCTTC
CSVESGRTSQFF
>TRBV6-5|few|TRBD1|TRBJ2-1
TGTGCCAGCAGTTCCCCTGGACAGGGTACCTCCTACAATGAGCAGTTCTTC
CASSSPGQGTSYNEQFF
>TRBV12-3/TRBV12-4|many|NA|TRBJ2-4
TGTGCCAGCAGTCCACAGGGCGCAATCCTAGCCAAAAACATTCAGTACTTC
CASSPQGAILAKNIQYF
>TRBV20-1|many|NA|TRBJ1-1
TGCAGTGCTAGAGGGACTTTGAACACTGAAGCTTTCTTT
CSARGTLNTEAFF
>TRBV28|many|TRBD2|TRBJ2-5
TGTGCCAGCAGTCAGGGCGGGGGGCAAGAGACCCAGTACTTC
CASSQGGGQETQYF
>TRBV7-8|many|TRBD2|TRBJ2-1
TGTGCCAGCAGCATTAGCGGGAGTATGAATGAGCAGTTCTTC
CASSISGSMNEQFF
>TRBV10-3|many|TRBD1|TRBJ1-1
TGTGCCATCAGTGGAAGAGACAGGGGGGACACTGAAGCTTTCTTT
CAISGRDRGDTEAFF
>TRBV2|NA|TRBD2|TRBJ2-5
TGTGCCAGCAGTGCGGGGGAGGGTATCTCGGAAGAGACCCAGTACTTC
CASSAGEGISEETQYF
>TRBV9|many|TRBD2|TRBJ2-1
TGTGCCAGCAGCGTAGCGGGAGGGGTCTCCTACAATGAGCAGTTCTTC
CASSVAGGVSYNEQFF
>TRBV20-1|many|TRBD1|TRBJ2-7
TGCAGTGCTACCCACGCGGGACAGGGAATCTACGAGCAGTACTTC
CSATHAGQGIYEQYF
>TRBV7-6|many|NA|TRBJ1-1
TGTGCCAGCAGCCCACAGGGTTACACTGAAGCTTTCTTT
CASSPQGYTEAFF
>TRBV4-1|many|TRBD2|TRBJ2-5
TGCGCCAGCAGCCAAGCGAGTGGGGTTAGCGGGGAGGAGACCCAGTACTTC
CASSQASGVSGEETQYF
>TRBV5-5|many|NA|TRBJ2-7
TGTGCCAGCAGCGCACTCTACGAGCAGTACTTC
CASSALYEQYF
>TRBV21-1|many|NA|TRBJ2-1
TGTGCCAGCACCCTAAAGACTCACACTCGCTACAATGAGCAGTTCTTC
CASTLKTHTRYNEQFF
>TRBV6-1|few|NA|TRBJ2-2
TGTGCCAGCAGTGAACAGGGTTGGGCCGGGGAGCTGTTTTTT
CASSEQGWAGELFF
>TRBV18|NA|NA|TRBJ2-6
TGTGCCAGCGCAGGTGGACGGCCGTCTGGGGCCAACGTCCTGACTTTC
CASAGGRPSGANVLTF
>TRBV10-3|many|NA|TRBJ2-1
TGTGCCATCAGTGAGGACCAGCGGACCCCCTACAATGAGCAGTTCTTC
CAISEDQRTPYNEQFF
>TRBV11-2|many|NA|TRBJ2-6
TGTGCCAGCAGCTTTTCCGCTGGGGCCAACGTCCTGACTTTC
CASSFSAGANVLTF
>TRBV28|many|NA|TRBJ1-1
TGTGCCAGCAGTTTAGGACTTCAGGGCGTCACTGAAGCTTTCTTT
CASSLGLQGVTEAFF
>TRBV5-1|medium-sized|NA|TRBJ1-1
TGCGCCAGCAGCTTTACGGGACACCGAAACACTGAAGCTTTCTTT
CASSFTGHRNTEAFF
>TRBV20-1|many|TRBD1|TRBJ2-3
TGCAGTGCTATCTCCGGGACAGGGAGCACAGATACGCAGTATTTT
CSAISGTGSTDTQYF
>TRBV20-1|many|TRBD2|TRBJ2-3
TGCAGTGCCTCAACTAGCGGGGGGGCCGGTACGCAGTATTTT
CSASTSGGAGTQYF
>TRBV3-1|many|TRBD1|TRBJ2-1
TGTGCCAGCAGCCAACACGCTATGGGACAGGGTTTGGACAATGAGCAGTTCTTC
CASSQHAMGQGLDNEQFF
>TRBV21-1|few|NA|TRBJ1-5
TGTGCCAGCATCCGCCCCCCGCAGGGGAATAGCAATCAGCCCCAGCATTTT
CASIRPPQGNSNQPQHF
>TRBV18|many|TRBD2|TRBJ2-3
TGTGCCAGCTCACCTCCGTCTAGCGGGAGAACAGATACGCAGTATTTT
CASSPPSSGRTDTQYF
>TRBV27|many|NA|TRBJ2-3
TGTGCCAGCAGTTTCGGGGGGACAACCACAGATACGCAGTATTTT
CASSFGGTTTDTQYF
>TRBV27|many|TRBD2|TRBJ2-3
TGTGCCAGCAGTTTAGGGATTAGCGGGATCACAGATACGCAGTATTTT
CASSLGISGITDTQYF
>TRBV20-1|many|NA|TRBJ2-3
TGCAGTGCTAGAGCTCAACCCCTTTTCACAGATACGCAGTATTTT
CSARAQPLFTDTQYF
>TRBV9|many|NA|TRBJ2-3
TGTGCCAGCAGCGTAGTAGGAGGGGGAGATACGCAGTATTTT
CASSVVGGGDTQYF
>TRBV28|many|TRBD1|TRBJ2-1
TGTGCCAGCAGTTCCCCAGCAGGGGGCTCCTACAATGAGCAGTTCTTC
CASSSPAGGSYNEQFF
>TRBV24-1|many|NA|TRBJ2-1
TGTGCCACCAGTGACCGGAGAGACTCTGAGCAGTTCTTC
CATSDRRDSEQFF
>TRBV2|many|NA|TRBJ1-1
TGTGCCAGCAGCCTACTACCTTACACTGAAGCTTTCTTT
CASSLLPYTEAFF
>TRBV7-9|many|NA|TRBJ1-1
TGTGCCAGCGGAAGCAGGGACACTGAAGCTTTCTTT
CASGSRDTEAFF
>TRBV7-9|many|NA|TRBJ2-7
TGTGCCAGCGGCCCGGGCGGTTTAGAGTACGAGCAGTACTTC
CASGPGGLEYEQYF